This T cell receptor beta chain was sequenced in a study of blood T cell repertoires in COVID-19. Across the whole study: Researchers got acute and convalescent COVID-19 samples from the United States, Italy and Spain. The cDNA or gDNA used as material had been derived from T cells, B-cell-depleted T cells, or PBMCs.

Authors' data handling: For nucleated cells, counts were estimated from reference gene primer amplification. Clones were read by immunoSEQ multiplex PCR, and TCRdb kept only the in-frame ones, dropping some. D and trimming were read from the DNA, whereas the V and J calls and clone size are those reported in that table. The sample has some 150,000 clones; approximately 90% are singletons. Germline V lookup: CDR1 SGHRS, CDR2 YFSETQ. The CDR3 sequence is 17 residues long. The V and J ends lost 0 bases and 3 bases, in that order; junction bases with no gene match: 8. The sequenced sample was peripheral blood. This sequence was found in a woman aged 50 to 65 with acute or convalescent COVID-19. The chain has TRBV5-1 and TRBJ2-7; 11 bases are a match to TRBD1. This CDR3 is CASSLDPLGTGGYEQYF. The CDR3 DNA follows: TGCGCCAGCAGCTTGGACCCACTCGGGACAGGGGGCTACGAGCAGTACTTC.